This is a list of T cell receptor beta chains from one sample in a study of fetal regulatory T cell absence and autoimmunity. Only in-frame clones appear in the TCRdb table, and some are missing; sequencing was by immunoSEQ multiplex PCR. Of around 100,000 clones in the sample, approximately 75% were seen once. The sequenced sample was pancreas tissue. These receptors all stem from a male donor with IPEX syndrome. Both conserved end residues are part of each CDR3. Each record gives: CDR3 DNA, CDR3 protein, D gene, V gene, J gene, clone size. A D gene is named only where the DNA matches it firmly. The size field is filled for only some rows; it gives once, few, many or a size class.

TGTGCCAGCGTGAAGGGGGGGCTCGTCGAGCAGTACTTC	CASVKGGLVEQYF	-	TRBV6-1	TRBJ2-7	few
TGTGCCAGCAGCCATCGTCCGGAGACCCAGTACTTC	CASSHRPETQYF	-	TRBV7-9	TRBJ2-5	-
TGTGCCAGCAGTTACTCTGTAGGGGGCAATGAGCAGTTCTTC	CASSYSVGGNEQFF	-	TRBV6-5	TRBJ2-1	-
TGTGCCAGCAGTTTATACGATGGCAGCCGCTCCTACAATGAGCAGTTCTTC	CASSLYDGSRSYNEQFF	-	TRBV27	TRBJ2-1	-
TGCGCCAGCAGCTTGGAGATCCAGGGGAGAGATACGCAGTATTTT	CASSLEIQGRDTQYF	-	TRBV5-1	TRBJ2-3	-
TGTGCCAGCAGCCCCCCTAGCGGGGGACCAGATACGCAGTATTTT	CASSPPSGGPDTQYF	TRBD2	TRBV7-9	TRBJ2-3	-
TGCGCCAGCAGTGACGGGGGGACGAACACTGAAGCTTTCTTT	CASSDGGTNTEAFF	-	TRBV10-2	TRBJ1-1	-
TGTGCCTGGAGTGTCCGGGTCAATCAGCCCCAGCATTTT	CAWSVRVNQPQHF	-	TRBV30	TRBJ1-5	few
TGTGCCAGCAGCTTCGGGGGGTTTAACTATGGCTACACCTTC	CASSFGGFNYGYTF	-	TRBV5-4	TRBJ1-2	-
TGTGCCAGCAGCTTAGAAACAGGGATCTCCTACGAGCAGTACTTC	CASSLETGISYEQYF	-	TRBV7-2	TRBJ2-7	few
TGTGCCAGCAGCTTAGCGGGACAGGCTGAAGCTTTCTTT	CASSLAGQAEAFF	TRBD1	TRBV7-9	TRBJ1-1	-
TGTGCCAGTAGTATTAGGGCAGGGGGTAGTACAGATACGCAGTATTTT	CASSIRAGGSTDTQYF	TRBD1	TRBV19	TRBJ2-3	-
TGCGCCAGCAGAATGGGCCCAGGGTTGGCTAATGAAAAACTGTTTTTT	CASRMGPGLANEKLFF	-	TRBV5-1	TRBJ1-4	-
TGCAGCGTTGGACTTCTCTACGAGCAGTACTTC	CSVGLLYEQYF	-	TRBV29-1	TRBJ2-7	-
TGTGCCAGCAGCCGACAGGGGAGTTATGGCTACACCTTC	CASSRQGSYGYTF	TRBD1	TRBV27	TRBJ1-2	-
TGTGCCAGCAGCTTATGGGGTAACGAGCAGTACTTC	CASSLWGNEQYF	-	TRBV11-3	TRBJ2-7	-
TGTGCCAGCAGCAAAGTGGCGTCTAGGGGGGATGGCTACACCTTC	CASSKVASRGDGYTF	-	TRBV21-1	TRBJ1-2	-
TGTGCCAGCAGCGTAGATGCGGGGTTGGGAAACACCATATATTTT	CASSVDAGLGNTIYF	-	TRBV9	TRBJ1-3	-
TGTGCCAGTAGTCCCAAGGGGGCTGGAACTGAAGCTTTCTTT	CASSPKGAGTEAFF	TRBD1	TRBV19	TRBJ1-1	-
TGTGCCAGCAGTGACAGGGATCAGCCCCAGCATTTT	CASSDRDQPQHF	-	TRBV6-1	TRBJ1-5	medium-sized
TGTGCCAGCGGTCAGGGGACCCTCACAGATACGCAGTATTTT	CASGQGTLTDTQYF	-	TRBV21-1	TRBJ2-3	-
TGTGCCAGCAGCGTGGGGGACGAGCAGTACTTC	CASSVGDEQYF	-	TRBV9	TRBJ2-7	few
TGTGCCAGCCAGGCAGGCGGACCGGGGGTGAACACTGAAGCTTTCTTT	CASQAGGPGVNTEAFF	-	TRBV27	TRBJ1-1	-
TGTGCCAGCAGCTTGCTCCAAGGGGCTAACTATGGCTACACCTTC	CASSLLQGANYGYTF	-	TRBV5-4	TRBJ1-2	-
TGTGCCAGCAGACTAGCGCAAGAGACCCAGTACTTC	CASRLAQETQYF	TRBD2	TRBV5-6	TRBJ2-5	-
TGCAGCGTTGAAGATTTACTAGCGGGGAGGGATGAGCAGTTCTTC	CSVEDLLAGRDEQFF	TRBD2	TRBV29-1	TRBJ2-1	-
TGTGCCAGCCAAGCGGGGTTGAGTCGGGAGCAGTACTTC	CASQAGLSREQYF	TRBD2	TRBV27	TRBJ2-7	few
TGTGCCAGCAGTGACCGGACAGGGAGAGAAAAACTGTTTTTT	CASSDRTGREKLFF	TRBD1	TRBV6-1	TRBJ1-4	-
TGTGCAAGTCGCCGGTTTGGACTAGCGGCGTCTGGGGGGGATGAGCAGTTCTTC	CASRRFGLAASGGDEQFF	-	TRBV12-2	TRBJ2-1	-
TGTGCCAGCAGCTTAATAGCGGGGTCCCGGGAGACCCAGTACTTC	CASSLIAGSRETQYF	TRBD2	TRBV11-3	TRBJ2-5	-
TGTGCCAGCAGTGAATGGGCTAGTAGGTACGAGCAGTACTTC	CASSEWASRYEQYF	-	TRBV6-1	TRBJ2-7	-
TGCGCCAGCAGCCAATACGGGACGGAAGACTATGGCTACACCTTC	CASSQYGTEDYGYTF	-	TRBV5-1	TRBJ1-2	-
TGTGCCAGCAGCCCCGGATCTTGGCAGATCCTTCCCCTGAACTATGGCTACACCTTC	CASSPGSWQILPLNYGYTF	-	TRBV14	TRBJ1-2	-
TGTGCCAGCAGCTTAGTTGACAGGGCAACAGATACGCAGTATTTT	CASSLVDRATDTQYF	TRBD1	TRBV7-2	TRBJ2-3	-
TGTGCCAGCAGCGCCCGAACTAGCGGGGGGGCAAATGAGCAGTTCTTC	CASSARTSGGANEQFF	TRBD2	TRBV11-3	TRBJ2-1	-
TGTGCCAGCAGCTTAAGAAGCGGGGGCCCACCCTACGAGCAGTACTTC	CASSLRSGGPPYEQYF	TRBD2	TRBV5-4	TRBJ2-7	-